This TCR beta chain was found in a study of cytomegalovirus exposure and HLA in healthy donors. Whole-study context: The 550 to 800 first-cohort repertoires and the 130 or so validation repertoires shared the same platform, a later analysis reported. Study findings and constraints: According to reports, the classifier identified cytomegalovirus status with high specificity and sensitivity. Altogether, 164 TCR beta chains were recorded as cytomegalovirus-associated.

Remarks on this clone: Its antigen is still unknown.

Trimming shortened V by 4 bases and J by 4 bases, and 11 bases separated the two germline ends. The CDR3 loop spans 14 amino acids. CDR1 is LNHNV, CDR2 YYDKDF, per germline (reference sequence). Assay used: immunoSEQ multiplex PCR; TCRdb lists only in-frame clones, some missing. This sample has about 130,000 clones, with 89% found just once. The chain has TRBV15 and TRBJ1-3; D ambiguous. This sequence originates from a woman aged 18-30 years in good health and CMV-seronegative. Input material: PBMCs. In nucleotides, the CDR3 is TGTGCCACCAGCACGAGCGGGCCGGGAAACACCATATATTTT. This sequence encodes CATSTSGPGNTIYF. The full variable domain, rest sourced from reference TRBV15 and TRBJ1-3, is DAMVIQNPRYQVTQFGKPVTLSCSQTLNHNVMYWYQQKSSQAPKLLFHYYDKDFNNEADTPDNFQSRRPNTSFCFLDIRSPGLGDTAMYLCATSTSGPGNTIYFGEGSWLTVV.